These 9 T cell receptor beta chains originate from one sample sequenced in a study of T-cell memory formation after mild COVID-19. Via MiXCR, TCRdb re-called the 5' RACE reads, giving one row per CDR3 protein. The sample includes 550,000 to 600,000 distinct CDR3 sequences, 17% seen only once; the top ten take about 7.5%. Specimen: PBMCs or a T cell subset sorted from them (not recorded which). All receptors derive from an adult woman who had mild COVID-19 (a few samples of this study predate the infection). Cell type and time point are not known.

This clonotype was counted ten times or more. The chain is built from TRBV9 and TRBJ1-2; D remains ambiguous. Germline-derived CDR1 and CDR2 are SGDLS and YYNGEE. The V end lost 0 bases, the J end lost 0 bases, and 6 bases lay between the germline ends. The length of the CDR3 is 14 residues. The CDR3 reads CASSVAGPNYGYTF. DNA of the CDR3: TGTGCCAGCAGCGTAGCAGGTCCTAACTATGGCTACACCTTC.

This clonotype has more than one count but fewer than ten. The gene calls are TRBV5-6 and TRBJ2-7, with D possibly matching TRBD1 (6 bases). This CDR3 comprises 14 residues. In germline, CDR1 is SGHDT, CDR2 YYEEEE. Trimming took 6 bases from V and 3 from J, leaving 16 bases between them. The DNA for the CDR3 is TGTGCCAGCACCCCACAGGGCTCCTACTACGAGCAGTACTTC. This translates into CASTPQGSYYEQYF.

This clonotype was counted a single time. The rearrangement links TRBV4-2 to TRBJ2-3; 12 nucleotides agree with TRBD1. V lost 0 bases, J lost 6 bases, and 10 bases stayed unmatched. This CDR3 is 18 amino acids long. Germline V gene sequence: CDR1 LGHNA, CDR2 YNFKEQ. The CDR3 DNA reads TGTGCCAGCAGCCAAGAGCCCCCGGGACAGGGGGCAAGGGATACGCAGTATTTT. Translated: CASSQEPPGQGARDTQYF.

This clonotype appeared a few times. The chain carries TRBV20-1 and TRBJ2-3, with D maybe TRBD2 (6 bases). Germline V lookup: CDR1 DFQATT, CDR2 SNEGSKA (reference sequence). The CDR3 consists of 15 residues. V was trimmed by 7 bases and J by 0 bases, leaving 17 bases between them. DNA for the CDR3: TGCAGTGTCCGCGGGGCGGACCATAGCACAGATACGCAGTATTTT. Encoded protein: CSVRGADHSTDTQYF.

This clonotype was detected only a few times. V and J are TRBV4-3 and TRBJ1-1, with D unresolved. This CDR3 contains 15 residues. The V gene's germline CDR1 is LGHNA and CDR2 YSLEER. The ends were cut back, 0 bases at V and 0 bases at J, with 8 bases in the middle. As DNA, the CDR3 is TGCGCCAGCAGCCAAGAATGGGAAATGAACACTGAAGCTTTCTTT. Translating it yields CASSQEWEMNTEAFF.

This sequence joins TRBV10-3 and TRBJ1-1; D is unresolved. The CDR3 extends over 14 amino acids. CDR1 ENHRY and CDR2 SYGVKD come from the germline V gene. Trimming removed 6 bases from V and 4 bases from J, with 15 bases in between. The CDR3 coding sequence is TGTGCCATCAGAATGAAGGGCCGGGGCACTGAAGCTTTCTTT. This sequence encodes CAIRMKGRGTEAFF.

This clonotype was detected a few times. The chain employs TRBV27 and TRBJ1-1, with 8 bases fitting TRBD1. Germline CDR1 is MNHEY and CDR2 is SMNVEV (reference sequence). CDR3 length: 16 residues. V lost 6 bases to trimming and J lost 0 bases; unmatched junction nucleotides: 9. The CDR3 coding sequence is TGTGCCAGCAGAAGATTCTGGGGACAGGTGAACACTGAAGCTTTCTTT. It codes for CASRRFWGQVNTEAFF.

The rearrangement links TRBV9 to TRBJ2-3; perhaps TRBD1 as D (5 bases). Germline V gene lookup returns CDR1 SGDLS and CDR2 YYNGEE. The CDR3 contains 16 residues. The germline V and J ends were trimmed by 4 bases and 4 bases, with 19 bases remaining between them. CDR3 in amino acids: CASSSSPRGASDTQYF. The CDR3 nucleotides read TGTGCCAGCAGCTCCTCACCCCGTGGGGCCTCAGATACGCAGTATTTT.

The rearrangement links TRBV19 to TRBJ2-2, with 7 bases fitting TRBD2. Germline-derived CDR1 and CDR2 are LNHDA and SQIVND (reference sequence). The J segment lost 0 bases and the V segment lost 6 bases, leaving 10 bases of the junction unmatched. This CDR3 is built from 17 residues. CDR3 protein: CASRLEGLGANTGELFF. The CDR3 bases are TGTGCCAGTAGGCTCGAAGGACTAGGCGCGAACACCGGGGAGCTGTTTTTT.